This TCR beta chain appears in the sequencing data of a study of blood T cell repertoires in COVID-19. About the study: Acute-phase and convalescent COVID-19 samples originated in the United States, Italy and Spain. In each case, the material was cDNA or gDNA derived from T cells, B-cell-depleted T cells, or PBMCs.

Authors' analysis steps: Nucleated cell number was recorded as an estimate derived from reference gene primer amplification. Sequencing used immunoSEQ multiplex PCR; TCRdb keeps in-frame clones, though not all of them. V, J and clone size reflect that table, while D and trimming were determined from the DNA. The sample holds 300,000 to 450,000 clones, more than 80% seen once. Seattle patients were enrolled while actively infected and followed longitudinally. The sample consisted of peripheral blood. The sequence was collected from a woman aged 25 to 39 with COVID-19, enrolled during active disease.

The CDR3 is CASRDSSGRGRSGELFF. The CDR3 DNA is TGTGCCAGCAGAGATAGTAGCGGCAGGGGGCGGTCCGGGGAGCTGTTTTTT. This rearrangement joins TRBV7-6 to TRBJ2-2, with 8 positions matching TRBD1. The CDR3 extends over 17 amino acids. V was clipped by 6 bases and J by 6 bases; unmatched bases: 15. Per the germline V gene, CDR1 is SGHVS and CDR2 is FNYEAQ.